This T cell receptor beta chain is from a study of shared clonotypes between healthy human individuals. The CDR3 spans 14 residues. Germline trimming cut 6 bases from V and 2 bases from J; bases unmatched to any gene: 7. Germline values: CDR1 LNHDA, CDR2 SQIVND (reference sequence). The data were produced by immunoSEQ multiplex PCR, yet TCRdb's version contains in-frame clones alone and is incomplete. This table holds some 2,000,000 clones, 95% found once. This sequence originates from a man aged 18 to 30 in good health. Sequencing was done on a sample of naive CD4+ T cells sorted from blood. Described subset: CD45RA+ positively selected. V is TRBV19 and J is TRBJ2-7, with 7 bases matching TRBD2. Written as DNA, the CDR3 is TGTGCCAGTAGAAAAGCGGGAAAGGCCTACGAGCAGTACTTC. It codes for CASRKAGKAYEQYF.